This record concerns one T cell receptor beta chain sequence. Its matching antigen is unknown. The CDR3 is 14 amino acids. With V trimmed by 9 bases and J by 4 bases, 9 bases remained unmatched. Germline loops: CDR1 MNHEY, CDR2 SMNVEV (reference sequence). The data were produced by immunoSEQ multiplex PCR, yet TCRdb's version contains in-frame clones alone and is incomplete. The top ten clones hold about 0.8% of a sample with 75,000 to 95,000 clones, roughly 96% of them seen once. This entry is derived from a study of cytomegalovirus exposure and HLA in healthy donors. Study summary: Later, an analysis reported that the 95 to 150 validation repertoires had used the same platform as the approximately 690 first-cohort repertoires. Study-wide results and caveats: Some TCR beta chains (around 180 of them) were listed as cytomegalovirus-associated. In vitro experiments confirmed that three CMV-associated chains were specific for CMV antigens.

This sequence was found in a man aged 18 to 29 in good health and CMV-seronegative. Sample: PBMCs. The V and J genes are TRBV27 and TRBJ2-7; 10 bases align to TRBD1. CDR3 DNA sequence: TGTGCCAGTTCAGCTTCGGGACAGGGGTACGAGCAGTACTTC. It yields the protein CASSASGQGYEQYF.